The clone carrying this T cell receptor beta chain was counted ten times or more. Its antigen is unidentified. The data originate from a study of beta chain features in type 1 diabetes. CD4+ cells of the naive, central memory, regulatory and stem cell-like memory types were sorted via CD45RO/CCR7/CD25/CD127/CD95/CD27. The CDR3 runs 15 residues. The germline V and J ends were trimmed by 1 base and 6 bases, with 12 bases remaining between them. Germline V gene sequence: CDR1 SEHNR, CDR2 FQNEAQ (reference sequence). The isolated RNA, all of it, was reverse transcribed, so expressed TCRB transcripts were what got sequenced. Only in-frame clones appear in the TCRdb table, and some are missing; sequencing was by immunoSEQ multiplex PCR. The sample has over 300,000 clones; less than 9.5% are singletons. Study-wide results and caveats: Comparison showed that naive, central memory and Treg TCRB repertoires appeared more similar among patients than among healthy donors. Among patients with Type 1 diabetes, TCRB CDR3s were moderately but significantly shorter in every one of the four CD4+ subsets. Individuals with type 1 diabetes displayed fewer insertions and more deletions at VDJ junctions.

The genes are TRBV7-9 and TRBJ2-2; D is possibly TRBD2 (6 bases). The source of this sequence is a woman younger than 30 in good health. The sequenced sample consisted of central memory CD4+ T cells from blood. Here the CDR3 reads CASSLVGVAAGELFF. In DNA, the CDR3 is TGTGCCAGCAGCTTAGTCGGAGTAGCGGCCGGGGAGCTGTTTTTT.